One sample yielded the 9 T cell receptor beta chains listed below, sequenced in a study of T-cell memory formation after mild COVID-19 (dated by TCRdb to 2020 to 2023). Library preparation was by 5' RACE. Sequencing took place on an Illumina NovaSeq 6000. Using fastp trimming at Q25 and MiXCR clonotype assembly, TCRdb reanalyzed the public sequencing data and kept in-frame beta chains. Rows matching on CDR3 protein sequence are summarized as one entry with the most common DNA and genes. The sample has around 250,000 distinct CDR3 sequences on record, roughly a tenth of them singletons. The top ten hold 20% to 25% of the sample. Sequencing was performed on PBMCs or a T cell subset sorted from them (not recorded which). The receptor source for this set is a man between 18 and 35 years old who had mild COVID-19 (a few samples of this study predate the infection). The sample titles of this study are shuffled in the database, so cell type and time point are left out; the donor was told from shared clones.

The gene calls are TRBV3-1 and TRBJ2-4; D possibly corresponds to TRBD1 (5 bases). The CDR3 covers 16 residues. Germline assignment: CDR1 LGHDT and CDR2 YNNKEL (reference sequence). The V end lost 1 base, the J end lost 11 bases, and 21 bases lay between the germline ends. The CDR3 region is CASSQVVGRLSALQYF. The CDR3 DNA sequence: TGTGCCAGCAGCCAAGTAGTGGGGCGCCTCTCAGCTCTTCAGTACTTC.

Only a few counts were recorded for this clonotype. CDR3 loop: CASSEQLEETQYF. The CDR3 nucleotides read TGTGCCAGCAGCGAACAGCTGGAGGAGACCCAGTACTTC. This chain connects TRBV9 to TRBJ2-5; no clear D gene. The germline V gene encodes CDR1 SGDLS and CDR2 YYNGEE. V was cut by 3 bases and J by 5 bases, with 11 bases left in between. The CDR3 has 13 residues.

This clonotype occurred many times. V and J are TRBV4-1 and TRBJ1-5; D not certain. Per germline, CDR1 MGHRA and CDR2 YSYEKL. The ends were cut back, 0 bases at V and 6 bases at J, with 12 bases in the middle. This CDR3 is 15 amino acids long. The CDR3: CASSQDRSGGQPQHF. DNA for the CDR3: TGCGCCAGCAGCCAAGATAGGTCGGGCGGTCAGCCCCAGCATTTT.

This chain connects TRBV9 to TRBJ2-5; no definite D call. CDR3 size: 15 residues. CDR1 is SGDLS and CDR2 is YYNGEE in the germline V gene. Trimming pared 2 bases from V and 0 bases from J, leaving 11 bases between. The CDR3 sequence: CASSVGRLYQETQYF. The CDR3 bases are TGTGCCAGCAGCGTTGGTCGCCTTTACCAAGAGACCCAGTACTTC.

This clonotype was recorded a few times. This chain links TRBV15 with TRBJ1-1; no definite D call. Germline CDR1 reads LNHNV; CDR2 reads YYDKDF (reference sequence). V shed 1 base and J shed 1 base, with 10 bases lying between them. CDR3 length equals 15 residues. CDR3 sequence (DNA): TGTGCCACCAGCAGAGGAGTCGGGAGGAACACTGAAGCTTTCTTT. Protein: CATSRGVGRNTEAFF.

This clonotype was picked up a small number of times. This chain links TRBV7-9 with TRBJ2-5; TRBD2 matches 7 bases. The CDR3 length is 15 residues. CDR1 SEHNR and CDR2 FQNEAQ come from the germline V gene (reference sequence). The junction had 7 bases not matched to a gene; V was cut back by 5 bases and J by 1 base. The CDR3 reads CASSTGSGAQETQYF. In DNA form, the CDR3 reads TGTGCCAGCAGCACCGGGAGCGGGGCCCAAGAGACCCAGTACTTC.

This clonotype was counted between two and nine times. CDR3 residues: CSVEESSQYF. The CDR3 nucleotides read TGCAGCGTTGAAGAGTCGTCTCAGTACTTC. The chain combines TRBV29-1 with TRBJ2-5, with D uncertain. CDR1 and CDR2 from the germline V gene are SQVTM and ANQGSEA. Between the trimmed V and J ends, which lost 0 bases and 11 bases, there was a span of 7 bases. This CDR3 comprises 10 residues.

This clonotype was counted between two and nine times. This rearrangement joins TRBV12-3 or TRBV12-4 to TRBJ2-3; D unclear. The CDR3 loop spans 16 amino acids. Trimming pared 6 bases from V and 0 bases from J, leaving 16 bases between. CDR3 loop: CASSPPVSTSTDTQYF. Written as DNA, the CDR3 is TGTGCCAGCAGCCCCCCCGTCAGCACTAGCACAGATACGCAGTATTTT.

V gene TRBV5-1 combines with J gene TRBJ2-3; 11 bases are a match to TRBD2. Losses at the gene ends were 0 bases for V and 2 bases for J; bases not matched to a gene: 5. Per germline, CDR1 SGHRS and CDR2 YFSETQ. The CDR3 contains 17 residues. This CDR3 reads CASSLAPSGGPTDTQYF. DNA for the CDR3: TGCGCCAGCAGCTTGGCCCCTAGCGGGGGGCCCACAGATACGCAGTATTTT. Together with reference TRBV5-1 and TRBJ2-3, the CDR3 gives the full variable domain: KAGVTQTPRYLIKTRGQQVTLSCSPISGHRSVSWYQQTPGQGLQFLFEYFSETQRNKGNFPGRFSGRQFSNSRSEMNVSTLELGDSALYLCASSLAPSGGPTDTQYFGPGTRLTVL.